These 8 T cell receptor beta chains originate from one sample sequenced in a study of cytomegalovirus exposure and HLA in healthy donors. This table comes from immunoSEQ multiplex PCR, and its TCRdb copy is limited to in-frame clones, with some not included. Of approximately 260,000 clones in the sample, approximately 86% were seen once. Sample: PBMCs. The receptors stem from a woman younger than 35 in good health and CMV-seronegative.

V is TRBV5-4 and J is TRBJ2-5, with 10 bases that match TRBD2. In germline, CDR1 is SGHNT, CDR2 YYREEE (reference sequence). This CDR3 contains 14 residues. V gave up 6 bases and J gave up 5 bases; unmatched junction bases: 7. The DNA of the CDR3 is TGTGCCAGCACCTATAGCGGGAGGCGGGAGACCCAGTACTTC. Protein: CASTYSGRRETQYF.

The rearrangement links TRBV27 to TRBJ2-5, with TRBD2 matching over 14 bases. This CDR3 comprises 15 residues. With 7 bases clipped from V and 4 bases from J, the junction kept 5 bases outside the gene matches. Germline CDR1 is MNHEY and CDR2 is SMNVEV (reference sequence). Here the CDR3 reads CASTAGTSGRETQYF. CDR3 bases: TGTGCCAGCACTGCCGGGACTAGCGGGAGAGAGACCCAGTACTTC.

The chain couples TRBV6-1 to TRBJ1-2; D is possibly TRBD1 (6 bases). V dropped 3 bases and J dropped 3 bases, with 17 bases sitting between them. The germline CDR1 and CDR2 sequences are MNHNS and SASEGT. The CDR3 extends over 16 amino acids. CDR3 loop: CASSDLLQGFHYGYTF. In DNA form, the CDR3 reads TGTGCCAGCAGTGATCTCTTACAGGGTTTCCACTATGGCTACACCTTC.

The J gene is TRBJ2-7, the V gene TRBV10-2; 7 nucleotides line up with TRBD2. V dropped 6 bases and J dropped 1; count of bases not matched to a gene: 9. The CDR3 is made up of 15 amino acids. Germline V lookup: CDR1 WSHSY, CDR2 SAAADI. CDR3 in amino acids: CASRTWGGESYEQYF. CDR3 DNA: TGCGCCAGCAGGACTTGGGGAGGGGAATCCTACGAGCAGTACTTC.

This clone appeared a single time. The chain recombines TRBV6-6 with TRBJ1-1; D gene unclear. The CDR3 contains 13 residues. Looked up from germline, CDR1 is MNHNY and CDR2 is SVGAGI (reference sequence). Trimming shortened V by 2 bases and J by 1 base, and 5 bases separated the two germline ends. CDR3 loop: CASSYVQNTEAFF. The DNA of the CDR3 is TGTGCCAGCAGTTACGTCCAGAACACTGAAGCTTTCTTT.

The CDR3 DNA is TGCGCCAGCAGCTTGGGACAGGGGAACACCATATATTTT. This gives the protein CASSLGQGNTIYF. J is TRBJ1-3 and V is TRBV5-1; 8 bases are a match to TRBD1. After removal of 0 bases from V and 7 bases from J, the junction contained 0 bases not matched to a gene. CDR1 is SGHRS, CDR2 YFSETQ, per germline. CDR3 length equals 13 residues. The variable domain in full, with the rest retrieved from reference TRBV5-1 and TRBJ1-3, is KAGVTQTPRYLIKTRGQQVTLSCSPISGHRSVSWYQQTPGQGLQFLFEYFSETQRNKGNFPGRFSGRQFSNSRSEMNVSTLELGDSALYLCASSLGQGNTIYFGEGSWLTVV.

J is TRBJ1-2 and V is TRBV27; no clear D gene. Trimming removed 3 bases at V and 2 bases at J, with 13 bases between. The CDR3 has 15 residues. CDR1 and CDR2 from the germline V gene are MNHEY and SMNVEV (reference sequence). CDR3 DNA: TGTGCCAGCAGTTTCTCTATGACACTGAACTATGGCTACACCTTC. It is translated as CASSFSMTLNYGYTF.

CDR3 amino acids: CASSLNFFQPQHF. The CDR3 region has the DNA TGTGCCAGCAGTTTAAACTTTTTTCAGCCCCAGCATTTT. The chain employs TRBV27 and TRBJ1-5; no clear D. The CDR3 extends over 13 amino acids. Germline V gene data show CDR1 as MNHEY and CDR2 as SMNVEV (reference sequence). V lost 2 bases and J 6 bases, leaving 8 bases between the germline ends.